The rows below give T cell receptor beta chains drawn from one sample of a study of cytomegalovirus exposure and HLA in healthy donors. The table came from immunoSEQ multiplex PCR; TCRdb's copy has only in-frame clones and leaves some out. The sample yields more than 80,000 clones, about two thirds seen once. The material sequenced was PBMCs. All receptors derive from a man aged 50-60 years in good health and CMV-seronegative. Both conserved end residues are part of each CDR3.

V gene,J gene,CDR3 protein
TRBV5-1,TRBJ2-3,CASSLGAGSTDTQYF
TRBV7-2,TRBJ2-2,CASSPRSSGTGELFF
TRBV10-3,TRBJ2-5,CAISEQGQMKETQYF
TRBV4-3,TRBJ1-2,CASSRTALANYGYTF
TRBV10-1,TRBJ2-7,CASSESSDLSYEQYF
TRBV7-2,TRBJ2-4,CASSLGSPLAKNIQYF
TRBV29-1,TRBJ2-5,CSVEDRSFRETQYF
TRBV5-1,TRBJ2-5,CASSLETLQETQYF
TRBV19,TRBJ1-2,CASSIDWQGADGYTF
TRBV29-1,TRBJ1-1,CSVQGASTEAFF
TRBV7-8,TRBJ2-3,CASSSRGGRSITQYF
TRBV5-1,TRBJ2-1,CASSVVPTGSYNEQFF
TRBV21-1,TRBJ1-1,CASTPLRGQAEAFF